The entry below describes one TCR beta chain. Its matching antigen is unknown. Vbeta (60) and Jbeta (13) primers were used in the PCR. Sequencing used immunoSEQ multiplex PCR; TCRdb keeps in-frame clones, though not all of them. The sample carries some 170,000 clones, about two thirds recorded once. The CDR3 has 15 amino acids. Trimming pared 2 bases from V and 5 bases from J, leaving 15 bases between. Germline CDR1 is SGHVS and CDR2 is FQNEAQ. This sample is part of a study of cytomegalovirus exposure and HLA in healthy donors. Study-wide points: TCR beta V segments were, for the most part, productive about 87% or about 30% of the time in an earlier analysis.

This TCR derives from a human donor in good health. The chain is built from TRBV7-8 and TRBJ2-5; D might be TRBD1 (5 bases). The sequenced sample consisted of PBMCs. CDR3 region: CASSLKPKGPETQYF. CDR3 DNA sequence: TGTGCCAGCAGCTTAAAACCCAAGGGGCCCGAGACCCAGTACTTC.